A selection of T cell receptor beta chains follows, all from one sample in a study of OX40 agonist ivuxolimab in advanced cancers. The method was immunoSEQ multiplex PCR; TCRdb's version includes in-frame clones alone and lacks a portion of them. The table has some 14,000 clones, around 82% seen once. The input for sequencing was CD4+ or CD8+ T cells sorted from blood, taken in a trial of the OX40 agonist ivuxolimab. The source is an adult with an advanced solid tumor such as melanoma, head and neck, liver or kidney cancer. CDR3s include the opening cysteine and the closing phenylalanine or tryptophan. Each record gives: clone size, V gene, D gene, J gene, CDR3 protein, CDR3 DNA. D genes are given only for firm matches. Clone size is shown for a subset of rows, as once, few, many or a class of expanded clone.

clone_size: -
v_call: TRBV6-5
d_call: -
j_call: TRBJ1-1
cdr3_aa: CASSPAEGLGTEAFF
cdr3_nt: TGTGCCAGCAGTCCGGCAGAGGGATTGGGCACTGAAGCTTTCTTT

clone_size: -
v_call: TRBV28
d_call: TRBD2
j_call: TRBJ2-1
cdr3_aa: CASSLTLRTSGREHYNEQFF
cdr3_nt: TGTGCCAGCAGTTTAACCCTGCGGACTAGCGGGAGAGAACACTACAATGAGCAGTTCTTC

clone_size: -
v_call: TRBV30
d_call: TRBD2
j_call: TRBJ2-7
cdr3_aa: CAWSPSGAYEQYF
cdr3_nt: TGTGCCTGGAGTCCTAGCGGAGCCTACGAGCAGTACTTC

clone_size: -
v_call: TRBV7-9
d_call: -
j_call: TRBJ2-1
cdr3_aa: CASSRLEGESYNEQFF
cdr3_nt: TGTGCCAGCAGCCGCTTAGAGGGTGAATCCTACAATGAGCAGTTCTTC

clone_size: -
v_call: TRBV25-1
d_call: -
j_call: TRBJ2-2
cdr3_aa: CASFHPLGLTGELFF
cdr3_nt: TGTGCCAGTTTTCATCCTTTAGGACTCACCGGGGAGCTGTTTTTT

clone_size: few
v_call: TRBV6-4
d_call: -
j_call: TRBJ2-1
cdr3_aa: CASSAVGEGYNEQFF
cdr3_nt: TGTGCCAGCAGTGCCGTGGGAGAGGGGTACAATGAGCAGTTCTTC

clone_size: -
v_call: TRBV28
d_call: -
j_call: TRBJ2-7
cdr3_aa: CASSLGVYEQYF
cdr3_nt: TGTGCCAGCAGTTTGGGAGTCTACGAGCAGTACTTC

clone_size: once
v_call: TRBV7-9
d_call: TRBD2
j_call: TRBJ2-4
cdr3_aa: CASSYPPAGALESKNIQYF
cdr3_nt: TGTGCCAGCAGCTACCCACCAGCGGGAGCCCTCGAGTCCAAAAACATTCAGTACTTC

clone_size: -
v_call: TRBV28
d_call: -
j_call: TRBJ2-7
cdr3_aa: CASRGTFYHLSYEQYF
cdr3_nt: TGTGCCAGCCGAGGGACTTTCTATCACCTCTCCTACGAGCAGTACTTC

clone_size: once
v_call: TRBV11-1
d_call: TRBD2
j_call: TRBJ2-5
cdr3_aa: CASSAEREPRETQYF
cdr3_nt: TGTGCCAGCAGCGCCGAGCGGGAACCGCGCGAGACCCAGTACTTC

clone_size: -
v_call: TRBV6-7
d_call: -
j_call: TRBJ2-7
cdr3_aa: CASSWSGGEQYF
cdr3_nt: TGTGCCAGCAGTTGGAGTGGGGGCGAGCAGTACTTC

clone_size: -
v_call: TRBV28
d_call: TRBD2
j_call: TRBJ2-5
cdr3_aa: CASSLFTGLAGRETQYF
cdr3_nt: TGTGCCAGCAGTTTATTTACCGGGCTAGCGGGACGGGAGACCCAGTACTTC